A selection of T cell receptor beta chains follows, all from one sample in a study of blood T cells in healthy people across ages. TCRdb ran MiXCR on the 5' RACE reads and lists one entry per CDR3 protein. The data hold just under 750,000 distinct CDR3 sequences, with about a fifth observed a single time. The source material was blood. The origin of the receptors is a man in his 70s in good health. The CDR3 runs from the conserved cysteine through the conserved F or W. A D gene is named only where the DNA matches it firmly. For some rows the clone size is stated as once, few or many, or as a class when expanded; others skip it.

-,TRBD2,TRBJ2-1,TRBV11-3,CASSPAGLAGGGEQFF,TGTGCCAGCAGCCCAGCGGGGCTAGCGGGGGGAGGTGAGCAGTTCTTC
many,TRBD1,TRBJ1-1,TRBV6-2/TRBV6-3,CASSYPGQGKTEAFF,TGTGCCAGCAGTTACCCCGGACAGGGTAAGACTGAAGCTTTCTTT
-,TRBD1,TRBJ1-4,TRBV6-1,CASSRGQGGPNEKLFF,TGTGCCAGCAGTCGGGGACAGGGGGGCCCTAATGAAAAACTGTTTTTT
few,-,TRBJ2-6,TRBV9,CASSEGVSSGANVLTF,TGTGCCAGCAGCGAGGGGGTCAGCTCTGGGGCCAACGTCCTGACTTTC
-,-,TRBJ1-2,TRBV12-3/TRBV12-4,CASSLGAGDGYTF,TGTGCCAGCAGTTTGGGGGCGGGGGATGGCTACACCTTC
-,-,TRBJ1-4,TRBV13,CASSGRSTTTNEKLFF,TGTGCCAGCAGCGGACGCTCTACGACGACTAATGAAAAACTGTTTTTT
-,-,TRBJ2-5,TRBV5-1,CASSEGALSQKETQYF,TGCGCCAGCAGCGAGGGAGCATTAAGCCAGAAAGAGACCCAGTACTTC
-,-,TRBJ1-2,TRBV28,CASSKTARNGYTF,TGTGCCAGCAGTAAGACAGCTCGTAATGGCTACACCTTC
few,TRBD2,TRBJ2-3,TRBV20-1,CSARLALSTDTQYF,TGCAGTGCCCGACTAGCGCTAAGCACAGATACGCAGTATTTT
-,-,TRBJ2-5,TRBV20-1,CSATWLQETQYF,TGCAGTGCTACATGGCTTCAAGAGACCCAGTACTTC
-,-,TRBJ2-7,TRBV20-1,CSASVGETIGHEQYF,TGCAGTGCTAGCGTCGGGGAAACTATCGGCCACGAGCAGTACTTC
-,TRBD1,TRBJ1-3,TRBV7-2,CASSFLTGGNGNTIYF,TGTGCCAGCAGCTTCCTGACAGGGGGCAATGGAAACACCATATATTTT
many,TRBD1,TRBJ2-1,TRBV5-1,CASKNQVQGVYNEQFF,TGCGCCAGCAAAAACCAAGTACAGGGGGTTTACAATGAGCAGTTCTTC
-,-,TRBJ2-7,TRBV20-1,CSARDARGPYEQYF,TGCAGTGCTAGAGATGCCCGGGGACCCTACGAGCAGTACTTC
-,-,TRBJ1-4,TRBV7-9,CASSLSRSGPGRGEKLFF,TGTGCCAGCAGCTTAAGTAGGTCAGGGCCCGGGCGCGGTGAAAAACTGTTTTTT
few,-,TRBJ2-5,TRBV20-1,CSARWETQYF,TGCAGTGCTAGGTGGGAGACCCAGTACTTC
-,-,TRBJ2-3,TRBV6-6,CASSYPTTHTDTQYF,TGTGCCAGCAGTTACCCGACTACCCACACAGATACGCAGTATTTT
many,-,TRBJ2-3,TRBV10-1,CASSEFPDTQYF,TGCGCCAGCAGTGAGTTCCCAGATACGCAGTATTTT
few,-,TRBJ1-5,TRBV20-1,CSASRPPPSNQPQHF,TGCAGTGCTAGTAGACCCCCCCCGAGCAATCAGCCCCAGCATTTT
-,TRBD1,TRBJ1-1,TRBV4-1,CASGQGKHTEAFF,TGCGCCAGCGGACAGGGGAAACACACTGAAGCTTTCTTT
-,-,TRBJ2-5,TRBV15,CATSRMGLQETQYF,TGTGCCACCAGCAGAATGGGACTGCAAGAGACCCAGTACTTC
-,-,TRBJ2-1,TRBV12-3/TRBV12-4,CASKSHNEQFF,TGTGCCAGCAAAAGCCACAATGAGCAGTTCTTC
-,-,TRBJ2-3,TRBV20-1,CSAGRELNTDTQYF,TGCAGTGCGGGTAGGGAACTGAACACAGATACGCAGTATTTT
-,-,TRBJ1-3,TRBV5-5,CASSPWVTASGNTIYF,TGTGCCAGCAGCCCGTGGGTGACAGCCTCTGGAAACACCATATATTTT